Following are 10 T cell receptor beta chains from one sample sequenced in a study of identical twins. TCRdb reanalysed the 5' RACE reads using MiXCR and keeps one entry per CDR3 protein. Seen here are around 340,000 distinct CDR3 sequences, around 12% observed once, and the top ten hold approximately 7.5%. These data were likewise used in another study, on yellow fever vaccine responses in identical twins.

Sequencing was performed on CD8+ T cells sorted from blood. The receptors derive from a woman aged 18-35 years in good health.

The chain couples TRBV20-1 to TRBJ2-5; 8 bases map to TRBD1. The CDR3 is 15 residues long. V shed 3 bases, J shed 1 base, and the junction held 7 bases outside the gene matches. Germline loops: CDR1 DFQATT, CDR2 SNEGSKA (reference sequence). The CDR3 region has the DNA TGCAGTGCTAGCCGGGTCAGGGGGCCCCAAGAGACCCAGTACTTC. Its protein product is CSASRVRGPQETQYF.

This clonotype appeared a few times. The CDR3 nucleotides read TGTGCCACCAGTGATTTGTATGGGACTAGCGGACCGAATGAGCAGTTCTTC. Translating gives CATSDLYGTSGPNEQFF. The chain combines TRBV24-1 with TRBJ2-1; 11 nucleotides agree with TRBD2. The CDR3 has 17 residues. Germline V gene data show CDR1 as KGHDR and CDR2 as SFDVKD. Unmatched junction bases numbered 7, after V lost 0 bases and J lost 7 bases.

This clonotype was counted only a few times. CDR3: CSATGTGGNEQYV. The CDR3 DNA reads TGCAGTGCTACCGGGACAGGGGGTAACGAGCAGTACGTC. V usage is TRBV20-1 and J usage is TRBJ2-7; TRBD1 agrees at 11 bases. V shed 4 bases, J shed 5 bases, and the junction held 4 bases outside the gene matches. Germline CDR1 reads DFQATT; CDR2 reads SNEGSKA (reference sequence). The CDR3 is 13 residues long.

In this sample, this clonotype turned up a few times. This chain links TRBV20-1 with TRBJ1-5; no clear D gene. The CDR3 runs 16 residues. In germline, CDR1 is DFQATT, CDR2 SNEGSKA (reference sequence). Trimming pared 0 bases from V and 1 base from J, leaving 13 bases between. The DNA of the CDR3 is TGCAGTGCTAGAGATGGTGAGACGGTGAGCAATCAGCCCCAGCATTTT. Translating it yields CSARDGETVSNQPQHF.

The CDR3 sequence: CASRQGWMYEQYV. The CDR3 region has the DNA TGTGCCAGCAGACAGGGATGGATGTACGAGCAGTACGTC. The chain couples TRBV27 to TRBJ2-7; D possibly corresponds to TRBD1 (6 bases). CDR3 size: 13 residues. With 6 bases removed from V and 4 bases from J, the gap between germline ends came to 13 bases. Germline assignment: CDR1 MNHEY and CDR2 SMNVEV (reference sequence).

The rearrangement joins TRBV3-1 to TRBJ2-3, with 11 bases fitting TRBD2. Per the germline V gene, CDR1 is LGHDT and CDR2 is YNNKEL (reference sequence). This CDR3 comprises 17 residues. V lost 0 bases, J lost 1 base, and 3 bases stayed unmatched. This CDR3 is CASSQETSGGRTDTQYF. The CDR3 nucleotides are TGTGCCAGCAGCCAAGAAACTAGCGGGGGCCGCACAGATACGCAGTATTTT.

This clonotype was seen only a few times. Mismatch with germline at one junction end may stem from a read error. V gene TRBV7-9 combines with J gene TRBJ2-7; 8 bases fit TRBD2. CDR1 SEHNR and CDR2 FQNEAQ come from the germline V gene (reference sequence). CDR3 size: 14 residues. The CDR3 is CTSSFHPSGHEQYF. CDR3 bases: TGTACCAGCAGCTTCCATCCTAGCGGGCACGAGCAGTACTTC.

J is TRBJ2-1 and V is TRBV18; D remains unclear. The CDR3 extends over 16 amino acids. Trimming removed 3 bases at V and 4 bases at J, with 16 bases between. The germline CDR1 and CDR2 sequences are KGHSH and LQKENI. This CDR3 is CASSPSGSLLYNEQFF. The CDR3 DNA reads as TGTGCCAGCTCACCGTCTGGCAGCCTCCTGTACAATGAGCAGTTCTTC.

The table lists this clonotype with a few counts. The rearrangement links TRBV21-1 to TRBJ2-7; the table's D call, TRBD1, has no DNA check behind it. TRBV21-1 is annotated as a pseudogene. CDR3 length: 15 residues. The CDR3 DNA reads TGTGCCAGCAGCCGCCGGGACAGAAGCTCCTACGAGCAGTACGTC. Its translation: CASSRRDRSSYEQYV.

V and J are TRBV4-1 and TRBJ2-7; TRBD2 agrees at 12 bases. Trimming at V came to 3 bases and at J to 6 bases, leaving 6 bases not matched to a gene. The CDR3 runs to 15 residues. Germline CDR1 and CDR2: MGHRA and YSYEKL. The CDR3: CASSHLAGGSGEQYF. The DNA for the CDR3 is TGCGCCAGCAGCCATCTAGCGGGAGGGTCGGGCGAGCAGTACTTC.